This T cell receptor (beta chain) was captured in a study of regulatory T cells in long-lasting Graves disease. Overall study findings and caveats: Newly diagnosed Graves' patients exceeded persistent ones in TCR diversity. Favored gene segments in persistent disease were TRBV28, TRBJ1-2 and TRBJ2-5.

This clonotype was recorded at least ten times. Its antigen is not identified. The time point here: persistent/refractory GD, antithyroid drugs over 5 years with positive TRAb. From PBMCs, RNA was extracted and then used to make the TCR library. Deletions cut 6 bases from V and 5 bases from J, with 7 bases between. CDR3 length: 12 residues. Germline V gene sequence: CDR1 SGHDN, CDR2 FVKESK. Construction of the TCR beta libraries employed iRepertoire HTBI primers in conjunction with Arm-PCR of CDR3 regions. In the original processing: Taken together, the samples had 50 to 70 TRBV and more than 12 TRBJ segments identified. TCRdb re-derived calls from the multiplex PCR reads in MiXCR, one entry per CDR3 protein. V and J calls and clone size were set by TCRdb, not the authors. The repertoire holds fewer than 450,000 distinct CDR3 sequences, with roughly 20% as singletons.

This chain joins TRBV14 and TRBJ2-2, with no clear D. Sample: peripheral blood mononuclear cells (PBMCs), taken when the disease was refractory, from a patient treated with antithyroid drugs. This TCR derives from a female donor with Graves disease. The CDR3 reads CASSHGTGELFF. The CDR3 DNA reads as TGTGCCAGCAGTCACGGGACCGGGGAGCTGTTTTTT.